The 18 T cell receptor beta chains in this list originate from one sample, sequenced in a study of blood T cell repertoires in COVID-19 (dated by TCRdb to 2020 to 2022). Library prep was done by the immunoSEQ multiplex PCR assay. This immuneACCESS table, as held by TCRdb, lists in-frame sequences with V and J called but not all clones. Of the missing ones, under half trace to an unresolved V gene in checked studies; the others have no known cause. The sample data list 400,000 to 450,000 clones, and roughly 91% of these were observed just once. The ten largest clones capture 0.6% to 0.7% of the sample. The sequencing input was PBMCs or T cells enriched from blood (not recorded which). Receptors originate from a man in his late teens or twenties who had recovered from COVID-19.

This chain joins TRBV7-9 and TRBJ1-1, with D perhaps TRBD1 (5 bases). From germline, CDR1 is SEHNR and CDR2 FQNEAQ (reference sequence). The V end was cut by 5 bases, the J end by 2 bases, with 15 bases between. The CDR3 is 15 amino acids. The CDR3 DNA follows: TGTGCCAGCAGCGGGGGGGTCCCGGCCAACACTGAAGCTTTCTTT. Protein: CASSGGVPANTEAFF. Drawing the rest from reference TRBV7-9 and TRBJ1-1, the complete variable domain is DTGVSQNPRHKITKRGQNVTFRCDPISEHNRLYWYRQTLGQGPEFLTYFQNEAQLEKSRLLSDRFSAERPKGSFSTLEIQRTEQGDSAMYLCASSGGVPANTEAFFGQGTRLTVV.

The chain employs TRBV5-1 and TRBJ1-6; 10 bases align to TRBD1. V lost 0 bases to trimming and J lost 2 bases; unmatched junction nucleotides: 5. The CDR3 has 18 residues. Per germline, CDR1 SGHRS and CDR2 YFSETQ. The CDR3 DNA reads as TGCGCCAGCAGCTTGGTGGGACAGGGGAAAACCTATAATTCACCCCTCCACTTT. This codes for CASSLVGQGKTYNSPLHF. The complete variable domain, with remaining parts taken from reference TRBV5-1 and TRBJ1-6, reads KAGVTQTPRYLIKTRGQQVTLSCSPISGHRSVSWYQQTPGQGLQFLFEYFSETQRNKGNFPGRFSGRQFSNSRSEMNVSTLELGDSALYLCASSLVGQGKTYNSPLHFGNGTRLTVT.

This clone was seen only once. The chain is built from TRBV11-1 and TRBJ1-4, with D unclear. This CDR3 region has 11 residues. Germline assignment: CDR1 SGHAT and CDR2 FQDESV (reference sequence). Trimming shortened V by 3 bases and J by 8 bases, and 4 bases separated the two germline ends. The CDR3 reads CASSFGEKLFF. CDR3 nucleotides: TGTGCCAGCAGCTTCGGGGAAAAACTGTTTTTT.

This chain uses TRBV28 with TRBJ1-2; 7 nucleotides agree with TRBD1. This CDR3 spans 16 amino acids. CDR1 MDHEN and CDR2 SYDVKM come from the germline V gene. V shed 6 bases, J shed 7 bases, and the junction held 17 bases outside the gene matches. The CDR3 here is CASSEKRLQGVRGYTF. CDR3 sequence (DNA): TGTGCCAGCAGCGAAAAACGACTTCAGGGGGTTCGTGGCTACACCTTC.

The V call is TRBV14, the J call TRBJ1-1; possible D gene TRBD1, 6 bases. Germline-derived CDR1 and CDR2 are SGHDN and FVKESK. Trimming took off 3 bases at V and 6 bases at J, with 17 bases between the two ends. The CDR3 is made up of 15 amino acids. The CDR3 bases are TGTGCCAGCAGCCAGTTCGGGTCGGGGGGCTCTGAAGCTTTCTTT. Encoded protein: CASSQFGSGGSEAFF.

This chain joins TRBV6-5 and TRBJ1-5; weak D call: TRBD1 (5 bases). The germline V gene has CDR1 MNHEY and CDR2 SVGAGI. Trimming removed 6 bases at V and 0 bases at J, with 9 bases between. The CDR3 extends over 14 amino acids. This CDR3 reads CASRRQHSNQPQHF. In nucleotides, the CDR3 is TGTGCCAGCAGGAGACAGCATAGCAATCAGCCCCAGCATTTT.

The CDR3 is CATSSGGVGEQFF. In nucleotides, the CDR3 is TGTGCCACCTCTAGCGGGGGGGTTGGTGAGCAGTTCTTC. The gene calls are TRBV27 and TRBJ2-1, with 12 bases matching TRBD2. Germline CDR1 reads MNHEY; CDR2 reads SMNVEV (reference sequence). The junction had 7 bases not matched to a gene; V was cut back by 10 bases and J by 9 bases. The CDR3 loop spans 13 amino acids.

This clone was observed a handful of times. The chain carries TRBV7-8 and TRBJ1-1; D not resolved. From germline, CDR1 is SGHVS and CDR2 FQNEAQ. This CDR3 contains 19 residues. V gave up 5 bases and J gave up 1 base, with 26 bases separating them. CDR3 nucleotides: TGTGCCAGCAGCGCCCGGGTGAGTCTGTCAATCGAGAAGAACACTGAAGCTTTCTTT. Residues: CASSARVSLSIEKNTEAFF.

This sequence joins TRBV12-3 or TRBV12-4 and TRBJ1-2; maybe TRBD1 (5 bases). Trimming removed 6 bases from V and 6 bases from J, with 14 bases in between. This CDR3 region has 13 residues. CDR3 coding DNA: TGTGCCAGCAGATCCGGGACTTGGGATGGCTACACCTTC. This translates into CASRSGTWDGYTF.

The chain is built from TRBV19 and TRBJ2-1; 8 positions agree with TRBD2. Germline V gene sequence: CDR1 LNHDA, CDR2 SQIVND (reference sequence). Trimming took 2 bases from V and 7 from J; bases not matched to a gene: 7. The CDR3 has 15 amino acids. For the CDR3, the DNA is TGTGCCAGTAGTATACTTGGCGGGGGGTTAAATGAGCAGTTCTTC. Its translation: CASSILGGGLNEQFF.

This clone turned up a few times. The CDR3 spells CASSLGTGSLYGYTF. In DNA, the CDR3 is TGTGCCAGCAGCCTTGGGACAGGGAGTCTCTATGGCTACACCTTC. This chain uses TRBV7-3 with TRBJ1-2; 9 bases line up with TRBD1. Trimming took 5 bases from V and 4 from J; bases not matched to a gene: 8. The CDR3 is made up of 15 amino acids. Germline CDR1 SGHTA, CDR2 FQGTGA.

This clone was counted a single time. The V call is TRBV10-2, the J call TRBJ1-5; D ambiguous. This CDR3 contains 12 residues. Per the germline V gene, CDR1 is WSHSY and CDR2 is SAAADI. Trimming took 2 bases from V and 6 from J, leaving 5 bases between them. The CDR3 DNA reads TGCGCCAGCAGTGAGCGGGGTCAGCCCCAGCATTTT. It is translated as CASSERGQPQHF.

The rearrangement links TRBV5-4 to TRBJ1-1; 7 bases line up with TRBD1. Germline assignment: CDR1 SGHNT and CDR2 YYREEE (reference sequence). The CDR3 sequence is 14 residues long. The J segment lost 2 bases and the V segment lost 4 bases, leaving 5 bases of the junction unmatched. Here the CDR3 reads CASSKGATNTEAFF. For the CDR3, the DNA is TGTGCCAGCAGCAAGGGGGCGACAAACACTGAAGCTTTCTTT.

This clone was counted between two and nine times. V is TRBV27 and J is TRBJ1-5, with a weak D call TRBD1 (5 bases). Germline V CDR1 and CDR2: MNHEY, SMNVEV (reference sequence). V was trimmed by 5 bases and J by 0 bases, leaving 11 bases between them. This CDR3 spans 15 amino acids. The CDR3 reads CASSQQGYSNQPQHF. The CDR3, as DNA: TGTGCCAGCAGTCAGCAGGGATATAGCAATCAGCCCCAGCATTTT.

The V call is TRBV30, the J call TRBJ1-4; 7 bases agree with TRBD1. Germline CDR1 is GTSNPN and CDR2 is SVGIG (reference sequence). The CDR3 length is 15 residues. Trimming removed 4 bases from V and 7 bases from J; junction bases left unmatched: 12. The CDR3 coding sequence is TGTGCCTGGACCGCCTCCGGGACAGCGGGTGAAAAACTGTTTTTT. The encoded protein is CAWTASGTAGEKLFF.

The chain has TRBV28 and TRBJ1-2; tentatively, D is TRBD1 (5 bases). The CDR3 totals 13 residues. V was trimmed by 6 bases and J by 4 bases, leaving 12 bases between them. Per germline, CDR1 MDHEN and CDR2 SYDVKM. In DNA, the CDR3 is TGTGCCAGCAGCGGAGGGGCTTTCTATGGCTACACCTTC. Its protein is CASSGGAFYGYTF.

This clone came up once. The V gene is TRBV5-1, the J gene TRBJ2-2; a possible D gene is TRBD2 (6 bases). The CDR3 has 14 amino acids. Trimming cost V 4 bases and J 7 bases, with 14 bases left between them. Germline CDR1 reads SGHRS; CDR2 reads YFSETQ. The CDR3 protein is CASSPRLDSGELFF. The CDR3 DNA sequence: TGCGCCAGCAGCCCGAGACTAGATAGCGGGGAGCTGTTTTTT.

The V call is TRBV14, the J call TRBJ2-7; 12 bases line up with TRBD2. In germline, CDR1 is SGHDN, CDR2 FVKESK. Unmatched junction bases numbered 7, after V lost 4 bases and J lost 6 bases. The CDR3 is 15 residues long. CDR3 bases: TGTGCCAGCAGCCTTCTAGCGGGAGGGATCGTCGAGCAGTACTTC. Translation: CASSLLAGGIVEQYF.